Below, one TCR beta chain is given with its context. This sample is drawn from a study of blood T cells in healthy people across ages. The sample, approximately 10 milliliters of peripheral blood, was drawn from each donor. The authors extracted at least 5 micrograms of total RNA per sample. It was with a sample-barcoded 5' primer and a J-beta primer mix that a second PCR of roughly 6 to 12 cycles was run. Every sample gave at least 2.5 million paired-end reads containing CDR3. TCRdb ran MiXCR on the 5' RACE reads and lists one entry per CDR3 protein. There are about 320,000 distinct CDR3 sequences in the sample; less than 30% occur only once, and 29% lies in the top ten. The CDR3 is 14 residues long. V was pared by 2 bases and J by 4 bases, with 3 bases of the junction left unmatched. CDR1 is SGHRS, CDR2 YFSETQ, per germline.

The source is an older woman in good health. The gene calls are TRBV5-1 and TRBJ2-1; TRBD2 matches 7 bases. The sample consisted of blood. The CDR3 protein is CASSFMGGYNEQFF. In DNA, the CDR3 is TGCGCCAGCAGCTTTATGGGAGGGTACAATGAGCAGTTCTTC.